Listed below are T cell receptor beta chains from one sample, sequenced in a study of blood T cell repertoires in COVID-19. Clones were sequenced by immunoSEQ multiplex PCR, and TCRdb holds only the in-frame ones, with some missing. The table has roughly 230,000 clones, roughly 84% seen once; the top ten hold 5% to 7.5%. The sample comprised PBMCs or T cells enriched from blood (not recorded which). All receptors come from a woman between 45 and 65 years old who had been exposed to COVID-19. CDR3s include the opening cysteine and the closing phenylalanine or tryptophan. The D gene is left open where the match is weak. Clone sizes are given selectively: once, few, many, or a class where the clone is expanded.

J: TRBJ1-1
size: -
D: -
V: TRBV28
CDR3: CASSPVGRGQGTEAFF
DNA: TGTGCCAGCAGTCCAGTCGGGCGGGGTCAAGGGACTGAAGCTTTCTTT

J: TRBJ1-6
size: -
D: -
V: TRBV19
CDR3: CASSVLANSPLHF
DNA: TGTGCCAGTAGTGTACTAGCTAATTCACCCCTCCACTTT

J: TRBJ1-1
size: few
D: TRBD1
V: TRBV18
CDR3: CASSAEQGANTEAFF
DNA: TGTGCCAGCTCAGCTGAACAGGGGGCGAACACTGAAGCTTTCTTT

J: TRBJ2-2
size: -
D: -
V: TRBV7-3
CDR3: CASSLRAETTGELFF
DNA: TGTGCCAGCAGCTTAAGGGCAGAAACTACCGGGGAGCTGTTTTTT

J: TRBJ1-3
size: -
D: -
V: TRBV7-6
CDR3: CASSLGAGVSGNTIYF
DNA: TGTGCCAGCAGCTTAGGCGCAGGGGTTTCTGGAAACACCATATATTTT

J: TRBJ2-7
size: -
D: -
V: TRBV15
CDR3: CATSRETGRLNYEQYF
DNA: TGTGCCACCAGCAGAGAAACAGGGCGATTAAACTACGAGCAGTACTTC

J: TRBJ1-2
size: -
D: TRBD1
V: TRBV3-1/TRBV3-2
CDR3: CASSLGTGGSYGYTF
DNA: TGTGCCAGCAGCCTCGGGACAGGGGGCAGCTATGGCTACACCTTC

J: TRBJ1-2
size: -
D: TRBD1
V: TRBV7-9
CDR3: CASSRIQQLTGGIGYTF
DNA: TGTGCCAGCAGCCGTATACAGCAACTAACAGGGGGAATTGGCTACACCTTC

J: TRBJ1-6
size: -
D: -
V: TRBV19
CDR3: CASRMGWTQNSPLHF
DNA: TGTGCCAGTAGGATGGGTTGGACACAGAATTCACCCCTCCACTTT

J: TRBJ1-5
size: -
D: TRBD1
V: TRBV18
CDR3: CASSPDRAPYQPQHF
DNA: TGTGCCAGCTCGCCCGACAGGGCGCCCTATCAGCCCCAGCATTTT

J: TRBJ2-2
size: -
D: TRBD1
V: TRBV6-5
CDR3: CASKTGGLVGELFF
DNA: TGTGCCAGCAAAACAGGGGGCTTGGTCGGGGAGCTGTTTTTT

J: TRBJ1-1
size: -
D: TRBD1
V: TRBV3-1/TRBV3-2
CDR3: CASRQGPEAFF
DNA: TGTGCCAGCAGACAGGGGCCTGAAGCTTTCTTT

J: TRBJ1-6
size: -
D: TRBD1
V: TRBV10-3
CDR3: CAISKTGVDRTLHF
DNA: TGTGCCATCAGTAAGACAGGGGTCGACCGAACCCTCCACTTT

J: TRBJ1-5
size: -
D: TRBD1
V: TRBV28
CDR3: CASSLSRQGVDNQPQHF
DNA: TGTGCCAGCAGTTTATCCAGACAGGGAGTAGACAATCAGCCCCAGCATTTT

J: TRBJ1-1
size: -
D: -
V: TRBV7-8
CDR3: CASSLAHGELGTEAFF
DNA: TGTGCCAGCAGCTTAGCCCACGGGGAGTTGGGCACTGAAGCTTTCTTT

J: TRBJ2-3
size: -
D: -
V: TRBV10-1
CDR3: CASSDDYNTDTQYF
DNA: TGCGCCAGCAGTGACGACTACAACACAGATACGCAGTATTTT

J: TRBJ1-1
size: -
D: -
V: TRBV7-8
CDR3: CASSGAAIMNTEAFF
DNA: TGTGCCAGCAGCGGGGCAGCTATCATGAACACTGAAGCTTTCTTT

J: TRBJ2-7
size: once
D: TRBD1
V: TRBV6-2/TRBV6-3
CDR3: CASRPDRGQYEQYF
DNA: TGTGCCAGCAGACCTGACAGGGGTCAGTACGAGCAGTACTTC

J: TRBJ1-1
size: -
D: TRBD1
V: TRBV5-1
CDR3: CASSLNRGRYTEAFF
DNA: TGCGCCAGCAGCTTGAACAGGGGAAGGTACACTGAAGCTTTCTTT

J: TRBJ1-5
size: -
D: -
V: TRBV12-5
CDR3: CASGLSQGVGQPQHF
DNA: TGTGCTAGTGGTTTGAGTCAGGGCGTCGGTCAGCCCCAGCATTTT

J: TRBJ2-7
size: -
D: TRBD2
V: TRBV4-3
CDR3: CASSQDAGGYEQYF
DNA: TGCGCCAGCAGCCAAGATGCGGGGGGCTACGAGCAGTACTTC

J: TRBJ2-1
size: -
D: TRBD2
V: TRBV2
CDR3: CASGPPGLARDEQFF
DNA: TGTGCCAGCGGTCCCCCCGGACTAGCTAGGGATGAGCAGTTCTTC

J: TRBJ1-4
size: -
D: -
V: TRBV5-1
CDR3: CASSSNNRGEKLFF
DNA: TGCGCCAGCAGCTCCAACAATCGGGGGGAAAAACTGTTTTTT

J: TRBJ1-1
size: -
D: -
V: TRBV19
CDR3: CASTRRGGLNTEAFF
DNA: TGTGCCAGTACTCGAAGGGGGGGCCTGAACACTGAAGCTTTCTTT

J: TRBJ1-3
size: -
D: -
V: TRBV7-3
CDR3: CASSLEGGNTIYF
DNA: TGTGCCAGCAGCTTGGAGGGTGGAAACACCATATATTTT

J: TRBJ2-2
size: -
D: -
V: TRBV3-1/TRBV3-2
CDR3: CASSPRGAWNTGELFF
DNA: TGTGCCAGCAGCCCACGGGGGGCATGGAACACCGGGGAGCTGTTTTTT

J: TRBJ2-7
size: once
D: TRBD2
V: TRBV3-1/TRBV3-2
CDR3: CASSQLAGDPYEQYF
DNA: TGTGCCAGCAGCCAACTAGCGGGAGACCCCTACGAGCAGTACTTC

J: TRBJ1-1
size: -
D: -
V: TRBV19
CDR3: CASTPTGLGNTEAFF
DNA: TGTGCCAGTACCCCCACGGGGTTGGGTAACACTGAAGCTTTCTTT

J: TRBJ1-1
size: few
D: -
V: TRBV6-6
CDR3: CASSYPSMNTEAFF
DNA: TGTGCCAGCAGTTACCCGAGTATGAACACTGAAGCTTTCTTT

J: TRBJ1-2
size: few
D: TRBD1
V: TRBV6-5
CDR3: CASRRGQGNYGYTF
DNA: TGTGCCAGCAGAAGGGGACAGGGGAACTATGGCTACACCTTC

J: TRBJ2-7
size: -
D: TRBD2
V: TRBV27
CDR3: CASSLRGVYEQYF
DNA: TGTGCCAGCAGTTTACGGGGGGTCTACGAGCAGTACTTC

J: TRBJ1-2
size: -
D: TRBD1
V: TRBV27
CDR3: CASSPWGTGTNYGYTF
DNA: TGTGCCAGCAGTCCCTGGGGGACAGGGACTAACTATGGCTACACCTTC

J: TRBJ1-3
size: few
D: -
V: TRBV11-2
CDR3: CASSAIQRGNTIYF
DNA: TGTGCCAGCAGCGCCATACAAAGAGGAAACACCATATATTTT